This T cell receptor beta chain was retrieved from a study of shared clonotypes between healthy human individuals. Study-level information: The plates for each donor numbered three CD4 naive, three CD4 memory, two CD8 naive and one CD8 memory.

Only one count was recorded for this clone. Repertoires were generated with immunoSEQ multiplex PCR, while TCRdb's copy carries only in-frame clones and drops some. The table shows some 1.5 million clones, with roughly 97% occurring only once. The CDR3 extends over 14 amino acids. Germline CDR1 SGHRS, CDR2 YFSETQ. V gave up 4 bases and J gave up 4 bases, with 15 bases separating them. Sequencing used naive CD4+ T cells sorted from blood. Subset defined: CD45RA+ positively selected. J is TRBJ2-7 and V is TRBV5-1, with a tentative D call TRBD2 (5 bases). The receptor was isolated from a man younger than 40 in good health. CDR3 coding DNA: TGCGCCAGCAGCCAAGCCCACGAGGGTTACGAGCAGTACTTC. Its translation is CASSQAHEGYEQYF.